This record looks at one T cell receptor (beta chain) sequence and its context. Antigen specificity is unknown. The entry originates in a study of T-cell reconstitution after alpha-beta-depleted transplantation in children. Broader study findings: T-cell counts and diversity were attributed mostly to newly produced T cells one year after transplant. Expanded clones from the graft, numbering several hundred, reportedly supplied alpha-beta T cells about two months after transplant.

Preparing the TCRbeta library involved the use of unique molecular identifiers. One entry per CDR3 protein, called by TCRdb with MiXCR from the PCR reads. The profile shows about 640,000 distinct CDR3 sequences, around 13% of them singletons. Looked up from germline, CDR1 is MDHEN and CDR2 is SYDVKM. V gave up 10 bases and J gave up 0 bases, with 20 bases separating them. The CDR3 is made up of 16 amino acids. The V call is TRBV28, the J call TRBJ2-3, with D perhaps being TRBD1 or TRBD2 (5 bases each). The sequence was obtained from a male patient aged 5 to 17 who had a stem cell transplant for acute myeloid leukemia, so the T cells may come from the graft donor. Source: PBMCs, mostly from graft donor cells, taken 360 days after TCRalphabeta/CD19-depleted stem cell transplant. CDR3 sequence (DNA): TGTGCCACCTGGGGGACGGGGATCTGGAGCACAGATACGCAGTATTTT. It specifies CATWGTGIWSTDTQYF. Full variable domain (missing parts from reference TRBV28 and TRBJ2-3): DVKVTQSSRYLVKRTGEKVFLECVQDMDHENMFWYRQDPGLGLRLIYFSYDVKMKEKGDIPEGYSVSREKKERFSLILESASTNQTSMYLCATWGTGIWSTDTQYFGPGTRLTVL.